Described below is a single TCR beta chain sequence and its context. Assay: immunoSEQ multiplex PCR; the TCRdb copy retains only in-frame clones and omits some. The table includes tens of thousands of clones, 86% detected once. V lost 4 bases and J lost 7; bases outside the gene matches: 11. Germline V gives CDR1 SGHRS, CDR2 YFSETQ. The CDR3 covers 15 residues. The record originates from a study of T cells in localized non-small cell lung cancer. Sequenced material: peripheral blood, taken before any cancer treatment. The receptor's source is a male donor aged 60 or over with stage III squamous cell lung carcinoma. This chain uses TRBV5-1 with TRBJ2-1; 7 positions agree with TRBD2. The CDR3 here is CASSAGLESSNEQFF. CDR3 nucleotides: TGCGCCAGCAGCGCCGGACTAGAGTCTTCGAATGAGCAGTTCTTC.